This section outlines one T cell receptor (beta chain) sequence together with its context. The target antigen is unknown. For TCR beta, libraries came from quantitative 5'-RACE with molecular barcodes. TCRdb re-derived calls from the 5' RACE reads in MiXCR, one entry per CDR3 protein. The sample contains some 330,000 distinct CDR3 sequences, 8% of which appear only once. This sample was included in a study of CD8 T cells in ankylosing spondylitis. The study, taken as a whole, reports: Ankylosing spondylitis blood appeared to be characterized by a TCR beta motif of about eight highly homologous variants.

Per germline, CDR1 MGHRA and CDR2 YSYEKL. V was pared by 5 bases and J by 3 bases, with 9 bases of the junction left unmatched. This CDR3 spans 15 amino acids. The clonotype was recovered from a male donor with ankylosing spondylitis. Specimen: blood, either unsorted or a sorted T cell fraction (not recorded which). The V call is TRBV4-1, the J call TRBJ2-7, with 8 bases that match TRBD2. The CDR3 DNA sequence: TGCGCCAGCAGCTCTTCCGCTAGCGGGCTCTACGAGCAGTACTTC. Translation: CASSSSASGLYEQYF.